This T cell receptor (beta chain) was observed in a study of CD8 T cells in ankylosing spondylitis. Regarding the study as a whole: Blood of patients with ankylosing spondylitis appeared to be characterized by a TCR beta motif of several highly homologous variants. Those disease-linked clones were CD8+; they were also relatively rare in peripheral blood.

From germline, CDR1 is MNHEY and CDR2 SVGAGI. With 0 bases removed from V and 7 bases from J, the gap between germline ends came to 10 bases. The CDR3 totals 15 residues. Each TCR beta library was made by quantitative 5'-RACE that incorporated molecular barcodes. TCRdb re-analysed the 5' RACE reads in MiXCR, keeping a single row per CDR3 protein. The sample consists of about 250,000 distinct CDR3 sequences, 30% to 35% of them appearing once. For this clonotype: What it recognizes is unknown.

This chain uses TRBV6-5 with TRBJ1-6, with D unresolved. This sequence originates from a male donor with ankylosing spondylitis or in good health (not recorded which). The sample taken for sequencing was blood, either unsorted or a sorted T cell fraction (not recorded which). CDR3 nucleotide sequence: TGTGCCAGCAGTTACTCGGGGTCTGGGAATTCACCCCTCCACTTT. Residues: CASSYSGSGNSPLHF.